Below are 23 T cell receptor beta chains sequenced from a single sample in a study of blood T cell repertoires in COVID-19. Measured with immunoSEQ multiplex PCR; TCRdb has only the in-frame clones, and not every one. The sample records approximately 300,000 clones, 70% to 90% being singletons. The specimen was PBMCs or T cells enriched from blood (not recorded which). Every receptor here comes from a woman aged 25-40 years who had recovered from COVID-19.

This clone was picked up a small number of times. The chain has TRBV2 and TRBJ2-2; TRBD2 matches at 7 bases. CDR1 is SNHLY, CDR2 FYNNEI, per germline. The V and J ends lost 5 bases and 6 bases, in that order; junction bases with no gene match: 9. This CDR3 is built from 15 residues. As DNA, the CDR3 is TGTGCCAGCAGTCCCGGGACTAAGGCCCCCGGGGAGCTGTTTTTT. Translated, it gives CASSPGTKAPGELFF. The full variable domain, rest sourced from reference TRBV2 and TRBJ2-2, is EPEVTQTPSHQVTQMGQEVILRCVPISNHLYFYWYRQILGQKVEFLVSFYNNEISEKSEIFDDQFSVERPDGSNFTLKIRSTKLEDSAMYFCASSPGTKAPGELFFGEGSRLTVL.

The chain recombines TRBV28 with TRBJ1-2, with D possibly matching TRBD1 (5 bases). The ends were cut back, 1 base at V and 8 bases at J, with 11 bases in the middle. The CDR3 length is 13 residues. The germline CDR1 and CDR2 sequences are MDHEN and SYDVKM. The CDR3 region is CASSLFRVGGYTF. DNA of the CDR3: TGTGCCAGCAGTTTATTCAGGGTTGGCGGCTACACCTTC.

This chain connects TRBV6-5 to TRBJ1-4, with TRBD1 matching 7 bases. Trimming took 5 bases from V and 5 from J; bases not matched to a gene: 8. Germline V gene sequence: CDR1 MNHEY, CDR2 SVGAGI. The CDR3 consists of 15 residues. The CDR3 nucleotides read TGTGCCAGCAGTCCCCCCCAGGGGGTAAATGAAAAACTGTTTTTT. Its protein is CASSPPQGVNEKLFF.

The chain carries TRBV10-3 and TRBJ2-2, with 16 bases lining up with TRBD2. Germline V gene data show CDR1 as ENHRY and CDR2 as SYGVKD. This CDR3 comprises 19 residues. The V segment lost 4 bases and the J segment 5 bases; nucleotides outside the gene matches: 10. Here the CDR3 DNA reads TGTGCCATCAGTGGGTACGGGACTAGCGGGAGGGCGGATACCGGGGAGCTGTTTTTT. This codes for CAISGYGTSGRADTGELFF.

The CDR3 loop reads CASSTIQGYQNTEAFF. The CDR3 nucleotides are TGTGCCAGCAGCACGATACAGGGATACCAGAACACTGAAGCTTTCTTT. The rearrangement joins TRBV5-5 to TRBJ1-1, with D possibly TRBD1 on 6 matching bases. The CDR3 has 16 amino acids. CDR1 is SGHKS and CDR2 is YYEKEE in the germline V gene (reference sequence). The ends were cut back, 4 bases at V and 1 base at J, with 17 bases in the middle.

The CDR3 DNA sequence: TGTGCCAGCAGCAAAGTGACTAGCGGGGGAAGCACAGATACGCAGTATTTT. This encodes CASSKVTSGGSTDTQYF. The chain uses TRBV4-2 and TRBJ2-3, with 12 nucleotides matching TRBD2. This CDR3 is 17 amino acids long. Germline CDR1 LGHNA, CDR2 YNFKEQ. V lost 5 bases and J lost 0; bases outside the gene matches: 6.

This sequence joins TRBV11-2 and TRBJ2-3, with TRBD2 matching over 13 bases. Trimming took 6 bases from V and 9 from J; bases not matched to a gene: 9. This CDR3 comprises 15 residues. Germline V gene lookup returns CDR1 SGHAT and CDR2 FQNNGV. The CDR3 nucleotides are TGTGCCAGCAGAAGACTAGCGGGAGGTCCCAGGACGCAGTATTTT. This codes for CASRRLAGGPRTQYF.

The sample holds one count of this clone. The genes are TRBV2 and TRBJ1-6; TRBD1 is a possible D gene (6 bases). The CDR3 has 13 residues. V lost 6 bases and J lost 8, with 11 bases in between. CDR1 and CDR2 from the germline V gene are SNHLY and FYNNEI. The CDR3 DNA reads as TGTGCCAGCAGGGTGGACAGTTATTCACCCCTCCACTTT. Its translation is CASRVDSYSPLHF.

The CDR3 nucleotides read TGCGCCAGCAGCCCTATTGGGCGGGGACGCTCCTATAATTCACCCCTCCACTTT. Encoded protein: CASSPIGRGRSYNSPLHF. The rearrangement links TRBV4-1 to TRBJ1-6; possibly TRBD1 for D (5 bases). CDR1 and CDR2 from the germline V gene are MGHRA and YSYEKL. The CDR3 sequence is 18 residues long. The germline V and J ends were trimmed by 4 bases and 0 bases, with 16 bases remaining between them.

The chain has TRBV28 and TRBJ1-1, with D possibly being TRBD1 (6 bases). The CDR3 extends over 16 amino acids. Trimming left V 6 bases short and J 6 bases short, with 23 bases between. Germline lookup yields CDR1 MDHEN and CDR2 SYDVKM. CDR3: CASRFRPDRLAAEAFF. The CDR3 bases are TGTGCCAGCAGATTCCGACCCGACAGGCTCGCAGCTGAAGCTTTCTTT.

V and J are TRBV5-1 and TRBJ1-1; weak D call: TRBD1 (5 bases). This CDR3 comprises 14 residues. Germline V gives CDR1 SGHRS, CDR2 YFSETQ. The germline V and J ends were trimmed by 4 bases and 1 base, with 11 bases remaining between them. CDR3: CASSPQVENTEAFF. The CDR3 nucleotides are TGCGCCAGCAGCCCACAGGTTGAGAACACTGAAGCTTTCTTT.

This chain connects TRBV6-5 to TRBJ1-5, with 7 bases that match TRBD1. The V segment lost 7 bases and the J segment 6 bases; nucleotides outside the gene matches: 9. The CDR3 is 14 amino acids. Germline CDR1 MNHEY, CDR2 SVGAGI. The CDR3 region has the DNA TGTGCCAGCACCGTAGGGGACAGCTCTCAGCCCCAGCATTTT. This sequence encodes CASTVGDSSQPQHF.

The rearrangement links TRBV28 to TRBJ1-5; TRBD1 matches at 8 bases. After removal of 6 bases from V and 3 bases from J, the junction contained 7 bases not matched to a gene. CDR1 and CDR2 from the germline V gene are MDHEN and SYDVKM. CDR3 length: 15 residues. CDR3 DNA: TGTGCCAGCAGCGAGACAGGGGTCGCCAATCAGCCCCAGCATTTT. It is translated as CASSETGVANQPQHF.

The chain links TRBV19 to TRBJ2-1; 7 nucleotides align to TRBD1. V trimming: 6 bases; J trimming: 7 bases; junction bases outside the gene matches: 12. The CDR3 spans 15 residues. CDR1 is LNHDA and CDR2 is SQIVND in the germline V gene (reference sequence). The CDR3 sequence is CASRRIGGVENEQFF. The CDR3 DNA reads as TGTGCCAGTAGACGGATAGGGGGCGTAGAAAATGAGCAGTTCTTC. The whole variable domain, remainder taken from reference TRBV19 and TRBJ2-1, is DGGITQSPKYLFRKEGQNVTLSCEQNLNHDAMYWYRQDPGQGLRLIYYSQIVNDFQKGDIAEGYSVSREKKESFPLTVTSAQKNPTAFYLCASRRIGGVENEQFFGPGTRLTVL.

This clone came up once. The chain uses TRBV28 and TRBJ2-5; 10 positions agree with TRBD2. Germline V gene sequence: CDR1 MDHEN, CDR2 SYDVKM. V lost 8 bases, J lost 5 bases, and 8 bases stayed unmatched. This CDR3 region has 14 residues. The CDR3 reads CASVERGGIETQYF. The CDR3 region has the DNA TGTGCCAGCGTCGAGCGGGGGGGCATTGAGACCCAGTACTTC.

This rearrangement joins TRBV24-1 to TRBJ1-2; no definite D call. The germline V gene has CDR1 KGHDR and CDR2 SFDVKD. V was pared by 1 base and J by 8 bases, with 10 bases between. This CDR3 is 13 amino acids long. Here the CDR3 DNA reads TGTGCCACCAGTGATTTCGGGGTCTCGGGCTACACCTTC. Its translation is CATSDFGVSGYTF.

The chain links TRBV7-9 to TRBJ1-1, with D perhaps TRBD1 (5 bases). Germline V CDR1 and CDR2: SEHNR, FQNEAQ (reference sequence). The CDR3 runs 14 residues. The V gene lost 5 bases and the J gene lost 1 base, with 11 bases spanning the gap. CDR3 residues: CASSPGWGNTEAFF. The CDR3 DNA reads as TGTGCCAGCAGCCCAGGGTGGGGGAACACTGAAGCTTTCTTT.

CDR3 in DNA: TGCGCCAGCAGCCGGGATGTAGGGTCCGGGGCCAACGTCCTGACTTTC. Translation gives CASSRDVGSGANVLTF. The V and J genes are TRBV5-1 and TRBJ2-6, with a tentative D call TRBD2 (5 bases). V was clipped by 4 bases and J by 4 bases, with 15 bases between them. The CDR3 contains 16 residues. CDR1 and CDR2 from the germline V gene are SGHRS and YFSETQ.

The V call is TRBV29-1, the J call TRBJ1-2; D gene uncertain. Germline V gene lookup returns CDR1 SQVTM and CDR2 ANQGSEA. Trimming pared 3 bases from V and 10 bases from J, leaving 6 bases between. This CDR3 comprises 9 residues. The CDR3 bases are TGCAGCGTTGACGGTCCCTACACCTTC. Translated: CSVDGPYTF.

The V and J genes are TRBV7-9 and TRBJ2-7, with a possible D match to TRBD1 (8 bases). The CDR3 totals 15 residues. V was trimmed by 3 bases and J by 3 bases, leaving 15 bases between them. From germline, CDR1 is SEHNR and CDR2 FQNEAQ (reference sequence). CDR3 amino acids: CASSLSGTGYYEQYF. Written as DNA, the CDR3 is TGTGCCAGCAGCTTGAGCGGGACAGGATACTACGAGCAGTACTTC.

This rearrangement joins TRBV11-2 to TRBJ1-2; 7 nucleotides line up with TRBD1. The CDR3 runs 14 residues. Unmatched junction bases numbered 7, after V lost 4 bases and J lost 5 bases. Germline CDR1 and CDR2: SGHAT and FQNNGV. The CDR3 spells CASSWDSSIYGYTF. The CDR3 DNA reads as TGTGCCAGCAGCTGGGACAGTTCGATATATGGCTACACCTTC.

V is TRBV6-5 and J is TRBJ1-5; 10 bases are a match to TRBD1. The CDR3 runs 15 residues. Unmatched junction bases numbered 6, after V lost 8 bases and J lost 2 bases. Looked up from germline, CDR1 is MNHEY and CDR2 is SVGAGI. The CDR3 DNA is TGTGCCAGCTCGCAAGGACAGGGGGGCAATCAGCCCCAGCATTTT. It yields the protein CASSQGQGGNQPQHF.

The CDR3 DNA reads TGCGCCAGCACGGCGGACCCGGGACAGGCCCTCTATGGCTACACCTTC. It specifies CASTADPGQALYGYTF. The rearrangement joins TRBV5-1 to TRBJ1-2; TRBD1 matches at 8 bases. The CDR3 extends over 16 amino acids. The ends lost 6 bases at V and 4 bases at J; junction bases unmatched: 14. Germline V gives CDR1 SGHRS, CDR2 YFSETQ.